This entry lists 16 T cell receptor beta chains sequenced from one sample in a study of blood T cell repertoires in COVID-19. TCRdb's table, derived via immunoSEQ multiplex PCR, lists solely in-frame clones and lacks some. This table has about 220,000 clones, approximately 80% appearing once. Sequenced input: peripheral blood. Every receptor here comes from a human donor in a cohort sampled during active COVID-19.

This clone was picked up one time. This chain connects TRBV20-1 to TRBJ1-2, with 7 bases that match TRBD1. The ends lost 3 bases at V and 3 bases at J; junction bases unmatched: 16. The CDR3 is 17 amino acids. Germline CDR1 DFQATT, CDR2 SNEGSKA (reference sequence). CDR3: CSASATRFRGRDYGYTF. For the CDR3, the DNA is TGCAGTGCTAGTGCCACCAGATTTAGGGGGCGCGACTATGGCTACACCTTC.

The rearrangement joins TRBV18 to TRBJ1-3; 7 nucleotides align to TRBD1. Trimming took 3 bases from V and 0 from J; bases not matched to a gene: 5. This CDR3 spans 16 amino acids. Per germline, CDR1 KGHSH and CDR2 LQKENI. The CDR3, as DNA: TGTGCCAGCTCACCCTCAGGGGGATCCTCTGGAAACACCATATATTTT. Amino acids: CASSPSGGSSGNTIYF.

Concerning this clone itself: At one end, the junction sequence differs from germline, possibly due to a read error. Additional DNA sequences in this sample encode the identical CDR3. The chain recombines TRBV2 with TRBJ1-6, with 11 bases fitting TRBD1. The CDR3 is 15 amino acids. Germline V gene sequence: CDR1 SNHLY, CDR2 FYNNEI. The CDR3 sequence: CASSERGQGDSPLHF. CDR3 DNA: TGCGCCAGCAGCGAACGGGGACAGGGGGATTCACCCCTCCACTTT.

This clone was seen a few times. CDR3 in amino acids: CASSEGGGPGEQFF. In DNA, the CDR3 is TGTGCCAGCAGTGAAGGGGGGGGGCCCGGTGAGCAGTTCTTC. J is TRBJ2-1 and V is TRBV25-1; tentatively, D is TRBD2 (7 bases). The CDR3 covers 14 residues. Trimming removed 2 bases at V and 9 bases at J, with 14 bases between. CDR1 and CDR2 (germline): MGHDK, SYGVNS.

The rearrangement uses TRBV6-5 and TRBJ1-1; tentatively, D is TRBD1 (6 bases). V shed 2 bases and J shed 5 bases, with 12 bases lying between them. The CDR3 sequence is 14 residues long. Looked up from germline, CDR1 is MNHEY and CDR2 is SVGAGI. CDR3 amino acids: CASSYLQGGTEAFF. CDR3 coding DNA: TGTGCCAGCAGTTACCTACAGGGTGGTACTGAAGCTTTCTTT.

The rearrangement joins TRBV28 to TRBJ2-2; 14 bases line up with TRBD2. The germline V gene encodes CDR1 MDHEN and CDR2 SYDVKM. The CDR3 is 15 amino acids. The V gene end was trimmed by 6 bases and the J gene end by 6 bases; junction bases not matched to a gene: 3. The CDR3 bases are TGTGCCAGCAGGGGACTAGCGGGAGTTCCCGGGGAGCTGTTTTTT. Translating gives CASRGLAGVPGELFF.

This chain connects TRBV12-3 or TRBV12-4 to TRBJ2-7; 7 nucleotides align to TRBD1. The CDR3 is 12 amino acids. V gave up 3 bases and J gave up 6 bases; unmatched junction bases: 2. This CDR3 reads CASSLGQREQYF. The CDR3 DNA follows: TGTGCCAGCAGTTTGGGACAGCGCGAGCAGTACTTC.

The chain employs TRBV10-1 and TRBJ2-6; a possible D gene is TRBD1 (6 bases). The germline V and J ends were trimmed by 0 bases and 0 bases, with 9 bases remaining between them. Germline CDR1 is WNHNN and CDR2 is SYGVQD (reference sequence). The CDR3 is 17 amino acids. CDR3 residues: CASSESRDNSGANVLTF. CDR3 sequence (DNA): TGCGCCAGCAGTGAGTCAAGGGACAACTCTGGGGCCAACGTCCTGACTTTC.

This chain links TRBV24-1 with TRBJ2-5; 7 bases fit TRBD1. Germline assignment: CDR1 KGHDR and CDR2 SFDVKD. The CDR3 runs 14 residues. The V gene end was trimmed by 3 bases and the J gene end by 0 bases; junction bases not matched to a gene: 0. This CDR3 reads CATSDDRDQETQYF. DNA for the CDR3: TGTGCCACCAGTGATGACAGGGACCAAGAGACCCAGTACTTC.

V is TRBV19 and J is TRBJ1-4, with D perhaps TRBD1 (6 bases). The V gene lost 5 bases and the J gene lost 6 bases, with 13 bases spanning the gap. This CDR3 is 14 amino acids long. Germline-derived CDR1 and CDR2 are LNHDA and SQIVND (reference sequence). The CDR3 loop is CASSRQVTDEKLFF. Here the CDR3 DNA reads TGTGCCAGTAGTCGACAGGTCACAGATGAAAAACTGTTTTTT.

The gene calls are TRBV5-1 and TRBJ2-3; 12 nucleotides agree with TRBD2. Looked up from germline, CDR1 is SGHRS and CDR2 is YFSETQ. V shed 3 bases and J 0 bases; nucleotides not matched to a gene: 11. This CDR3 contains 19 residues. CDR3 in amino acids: CASSYSGLAGRPSTDTQYF. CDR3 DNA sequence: TGCGCCAGCAGCTACTCTGGACTAGCGGGGCGGCCTAGCACAGATACGCAGTATTTT.

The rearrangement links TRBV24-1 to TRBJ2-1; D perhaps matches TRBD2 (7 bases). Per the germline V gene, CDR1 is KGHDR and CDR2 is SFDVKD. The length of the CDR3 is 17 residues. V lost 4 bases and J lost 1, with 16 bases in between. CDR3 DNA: TGTGCCACCAGTGACGCCTTTGCGGGGGCATCCTACAATGAGCAGTTCTTC. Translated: CATSDAFAGASYNEQFF.

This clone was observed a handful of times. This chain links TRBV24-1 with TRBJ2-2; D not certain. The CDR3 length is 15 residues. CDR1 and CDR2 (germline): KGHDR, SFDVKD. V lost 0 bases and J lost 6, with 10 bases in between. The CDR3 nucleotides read TGTGCCACCAGTGATTTGCGGGTCAGCGCCGGGGAGCTGTTTTTT. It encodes CATSDLRVSAGELFF.

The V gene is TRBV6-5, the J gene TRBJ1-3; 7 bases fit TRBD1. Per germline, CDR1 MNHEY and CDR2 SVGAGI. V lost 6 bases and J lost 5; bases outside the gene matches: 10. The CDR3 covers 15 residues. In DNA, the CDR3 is TGTGCCAGCAGCCAAATACAGGGGCCCAGAAACACCATATATTTT. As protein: CASSQIQGPRNTIYF.

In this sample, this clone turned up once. CDR3 sequence reads: CASSLGQPVLGYTF. DNA for the CDR3: TGCGCCAGCAGCTTGGGACAGCCAGTTTTGGGCTACACCTTC. The rearrangement links TRBV5-1 to TRBJ1-2, with D possibly being TRBD1 (5 bases). Trimming removed 0 bases from V and 8 bases from J, with 14 bases in between. The CDR3 consists of 14 residues. Germline CDR1 reads SGHRS; CDR2 reads YFSETQ.

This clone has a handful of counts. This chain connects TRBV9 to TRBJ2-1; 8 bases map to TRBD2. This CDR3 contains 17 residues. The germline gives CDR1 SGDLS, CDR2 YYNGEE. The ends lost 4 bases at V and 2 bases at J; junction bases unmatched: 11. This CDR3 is CASSPPPAGDPYNEQFF. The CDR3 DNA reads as TGTGCCAGCAGCCCGCCCCCAGCGGGGGATCCCTACAATGAGCAGTTCTTC.